The rows below give T cell receptor beta chains drawn from one sample of a study of shared clonotypes between healthy human individuals. Assay: immunoSEQ multiplex PCR; the TCRdb copy retains only in-frame clones and omits some. Of a few million clones in the sample, almost 96% were seen once. The sequencing sample was made of naive CD4+ T cells sorted from blood. These receptors were collected from a young man in good health. The CDR3 runs from the conserved cysteine through the conserved F or W. A D gene is named only where the DNA matches it firmly. Size is stated for part of the rows, as once, few or many counts, or as a class when the clone is expanded.

j_gene	abundance	d_gene	v_gene	CDR3nt	CDR3aa
TRBJ1-5	-	TRBD1	TRBV5-1	TGCGCCAGCAGGGCACAGGGGGACAATCAGCCCCAGCATTTT	CASRAQGDNQPQHF
TRBJ1-4	-	-	TRBV7-8	TGTGCCAGCAGCTTTTTAGCTAATGAAAAACTGTTTTTT	CASSFLANEKLFF
TRBJ2-1	-	-	TRBV28	TGTGCCAGCACCCCAGGGGGCCGGCGGGGGAATGAGCAGTTCTTC	CASTPGGRRGNEQFF
TRBJ1-5	-	-	TRBV19	TGTGCCAGTAATACGGTTAGGGGCAATCAGCCCCAGCATTTT	CASNTVRGNQPQHF
TRBJ2-3	-	-	TRBV10-2	TGCGCCAGCGATCTGACAGATACGCAGTATTTT	CASDLTDTQYF
TRBJ2-7	-	TRBD1	TRBV6-1	TGTGCCAGCAGAAGTACAGGGGTAAACTACGAGCAGTACTTC	CASRSTGVNYEQYF
TRBJ2-7	-	TRBD1	TRBV25-1	TGTGCCAGCAGTGAATATGGTGGGACAGGGTTTGACGAGCAGTACTTC	CASSEYGGTGFDEQYF
TRBJ2-5	-	-	TRBV2	TGTGCCAGCAGTGCCCCATCCGGGACTTGGGGTCCGGGCGAAAAAGAGACCCAGTACTTC	CASSAPSGTWGPGEKETQYF
TRBJ1-5	-	-	TRBV7-6	TGTGCCAGCAGCTCAGGTTTGGCACTTCAGCAGCCCCAGCATTTT	CASSSGLALQQPQHF
TRBJ2-2	-	-	TRBV19	TGTGCAAGTAGAATCGGGCAGAGCACCGGGGAGCTGTTTTTT	CASRIGQSTGELFF
TRBJ2-1	-	-	TRBV10-2	TGCGCCAGCAGTGACCTCCCTCCCCGGGAGTTCTTC	CASSDLPPREFF
TRBJ2-4	-	-	TRBV2	TGTGCCAGCAGTTTCGAGGGAAACATTCAGTACTTC	CASSFEGNIQYF
TRBJ1-6	-	TRBD1	TRBV30	TGTGCCTGGGAGGACAGGGGAGATTCACCCCTCCACTTT	CAWEDRGDSPLHF
TRBJ2-7	-	TRBD1	TRBV10-3	TGTGCCATCAGTACAGGGGACGTCTACGAACAGTACTTC	CAISTGDVYEQYF
TRBJ2-7	few	TRBD1	TRBV6-5	TGTGCCAGCAGTTACCGGGACAGGGGGGGCTACGAGCAGTACTTC	CASSYRDRGGYEQYF
TRBJ2-7	-	-	TRBV19	TGTGCCAGTACCGGCCCGGGACACCAATCCTACGAGCAGTACTTC	CASTGPGHQSYEQYF
TRBJ1-4	-	TRBD1	TRBV7-7	TGTGCTAGCAGCTTCTTGATGACCGGGACAGGGCTTGAAAAACTGTTTTTT	CASSFLMTGTGLEKLFF
TRBJ2-1	-	-	TRBV11-3	TGTGCCAGCAGCTTAGAGAGGGGCGACAATGAGCAGTTCTTC	CASSLERGDNEQFF
TRBJ1-1	-	-	TRBV4-1	TGCGCCAGCAGCCCGGGACCCATGAACACTGAAGCTTTCTTT	CASSPGPMNTEAFF
TRBJ2-2	-	-	TRBV18	TGTGCCAGCTCACCAGCCAGAAGCACCGGGGAGCTGTTTTTT	CASSPARSTGELFF
TRBJ2-2	-	TRBD2	TRBV27	TGTGCCAGCAGTGTGCGGGGGAGCCTGAGTACCGGGGAGCTGTTTTTT	CASSVRGSLSTGELFF
TRBJ2-7	once	-	TRBV19	TGTGCCAGTAGTATAGATCACAGGGCCCACGAGCAGTACTTC	CASSIDHRAHEQYF
TRBJ2-2	-	TRBD2	TRBV9	TGTGCCAGCATACTCCTCCGGGAGGACGGGGAGCTGTTTTTT	CASILLREDGELFF
TRBJ1-5	-	-	TRBV4-1	TGCGCCAGCAGCCAAGAGGCAGGACTGGCGAGCAATCAGCCCCAGCATTTT	CASSQEAGLASNQPQHF
TRBJ1-1	-	-	TRBV11-2	TGTGCCAGCAGCTTAGATGTGGCAGGGGATTCGAACACTGAAGCTTTCTTT	CASSLDVAGDSNTEAFF
TRBJ1-1	-	-	TRBV18	TGTGCCAGCTCAGAGGTCGGGGGGACTGAAGCTTTCTTT	CASSEVGGTEAFF
TRBJ2-7	-	TRBD1	TRBV23-1	TGCGCCAGCAGTCAATTAGCACAGGGGGCTTTCAAGAACGAGCAGTACTTC	CASSQLAQGAFKNEQYF
TRBJ2-7	-	-	TRBV6-1	TGTGCCAGCAGTGAGTATAGGACCGGCGAGCAGTACTTC	CASSEYRTGEQYF
TRBJ2-5	-	-	TRBV19	TGTGCCAGTAGTAGCGGCGGGGCCCAAGTAGAGACCCAGTACTTC	CASSSGGAQVETQYF
TRBJ2-7	-	TRBD1	TRBV5-4	TGTGCCAGCAGCCCAGCACAACGACCGGGACAGGGAGAAGGGGAGCAGTACTTC	CASSPAQRPGQGEGEQYF
TRBJ2-3	-	TRBD1	TRBV7-8	TGTGCCAGCAGCTCACAGGGGCCAGATACGCAGTATTTT	CASSSQGPDTQYF
TRBJ2-5	-	-	TRBV29-1	TGTCTGACTCAGGTGGCGGGACAAGAGACCCAGTACTTC	CLTQVAGQETQYF
TRBJ2-7	-	TRBD1	TRBV30	TGTGCCTGGGTTCCGGGACAGGGGGCCTACGAGCAGTACTTC	CAWVPGQGAYEQYF
TRBJ2-7	-	TRBD2	TRBV30	TGTGCCTGGAAGTATCAGCGGGGGAATATAAGGTCCTACGAGCAGTACTTC	CAWKYQRGNIRSYEQYF
TRBJ2-1	-	TRBD1	TRBV28	TGTGCCACGCGGGACAGGGCCGTCAATGAGCAGTTCTTC	CATRDRAVNEQFF
TRBJ1-6	once	-	TRBV11-1	TGTGCCAGCAGCTTAGGAGGGGCTAATTCACCCCTCCACTTT	CASSLGGANSPLHF
TRBJ2-7	-	TRBD1	TRBV5-4	TGTGCCAGCTCATCTCCTAGGGACAGTCTCTACGAGCAGTACTTC	CASSSPRDSLYEQYF
TRBJ2-5	-	TRBD2	TRBV19	TGTGCCAGTAGCCGACGAGGACTAGCGGAAGAGACCCAGTACTTC	CASSRRGLAEETQYF